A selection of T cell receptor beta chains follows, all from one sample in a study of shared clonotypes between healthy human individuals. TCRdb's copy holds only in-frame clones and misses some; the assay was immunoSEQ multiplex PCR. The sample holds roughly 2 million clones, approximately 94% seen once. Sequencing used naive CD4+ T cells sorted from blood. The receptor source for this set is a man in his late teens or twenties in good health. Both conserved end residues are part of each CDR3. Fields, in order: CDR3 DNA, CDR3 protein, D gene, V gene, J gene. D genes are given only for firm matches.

TGTGCCAGCAGCCGTGACAGGGTTCAGCCCCAGCATTTT	CASSRDRVQPQHF	TRBD1	TRBV7-2	TRBJ1-5
TGTGCCAGCAGCCCAAAGGGGCTTACCAGCCTGAACACTGAAGCTTTCTTT	CASSPKGLTSLNTEAFF	-	TRBV7-8	TRBJ1-1
TGTGCCAGCAGCCTACCACGGACAGGGAAGAATGAAAAACTGTTTTTT	CASSLPRTGKNEKLFF	TRBD1	TRBV7-9	TRBJ1-4
TGTGCCAGCAGCCTTTCAAGGACAGGGGACTACGAGCAGTACTTC	CASSLSRTGDYEQYF	TRBD1	TRBV7-9	TRBJ2-7
TGTGCCAGCAGTGGGGGTGCCGGCTCCTATAATTCACCCCTCCACTTT	CASSGGAGSYNSPLHF	-	TRBV2	TRBJ1-6
TGTGCCAGCAGTCCCCAAGGGACAACAGGGGGACGTTCACCCCTCCACTTT	CASSPQGTTGGRSPLHF	TRBD1	TRBV27	TRBJ1-6
TGTGCCAGCAGCCCCACATGGGGACCCCAAGAGACCCAGTACTTC	CASSPTWGPQETQYF	-	TRBV7-2	TRBJ2-5
TGCAGCGTCTCCGGGACCGGGGACTATGGCTACACCTTC	CSVSGTGDYGYTF	-	TRBV29-1	TRBJ1-2
TGTGCCAGCAGTCGACTAGCGGGAGGGTATATAACCCAGTACTTC	CASSRLAGGYITQYF	TRBD2	TRBV6-5	TRBJ2-5
TGTGCCATCAGTTTGGGACAGGGAATACAAGAGACCCAGTACTTC	CAISLGQGIQETQYF	TRBD1	TRBV10-3	TRBJ2-5
TGTGCCAGCAGTACAGGACTGGGCTATAATTCACCCCTCCACTTT	CASSTGLGYNSPLHF	-	TRBV6-5	TRBJ1-6
TGTGCCAGCCGAGAACTCGGCAACGAGCAGTACTTC	CASRELGNEQYF	-	TRBV5-5	TRBJ2-7
TGTGCCAGCAGCTTAGCTCTAGCTGCCACTGAAGCTTTCTTT	CASSLALAATEAFF	-	TRBV11-2	TRBJ1-1
TGTGCCATCAGGGGACAGGGGGCCTCCGACTATGGCTACACCTTC	CAIRGQGASDYGYTF	TRBD1	TRBV10-3	TRBJ1-2
TGTGCCAGCAGCTACCATAGGAGCCTGACCTACGAGCAGTACTTC	CASSYHRSLTYEQYF	-	TRBV11-2	TRBJ2-7
TGCGCCAGCGGACAGGGATACTCTGGAAACACCATATATTTT	CASGQGYSGNTIYF	TRBD1	TRBV10-2	TRBJ1-3